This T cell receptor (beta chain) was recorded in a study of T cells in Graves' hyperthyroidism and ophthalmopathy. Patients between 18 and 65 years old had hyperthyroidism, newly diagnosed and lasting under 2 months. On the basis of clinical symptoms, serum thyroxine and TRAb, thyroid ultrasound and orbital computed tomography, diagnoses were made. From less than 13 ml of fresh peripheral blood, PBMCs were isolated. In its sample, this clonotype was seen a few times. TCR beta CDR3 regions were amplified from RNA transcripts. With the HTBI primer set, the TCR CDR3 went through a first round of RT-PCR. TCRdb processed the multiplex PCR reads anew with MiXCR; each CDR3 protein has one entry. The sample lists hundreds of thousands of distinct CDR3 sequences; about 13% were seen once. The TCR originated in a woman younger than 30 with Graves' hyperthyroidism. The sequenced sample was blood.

CDR3: CASKSRQEVVGEQFF. The CDR3 DNA reads as TGTGCCAGTAAGAGTCGGCAGGAGGTAGTGGGTGAGCAGTTCTTC. The chain has TRBV19 and TRBJ2-1; the D gene is possibly TRBD2 (5 bases). CDR3 size: 15 residues. CDR1 and CDR2 from the germline V gene are LNHDA and SQIVND (reference sequence). The V end lost 7 bases, the J end lost 9 bases, and 22 bases lay between the germline ends.